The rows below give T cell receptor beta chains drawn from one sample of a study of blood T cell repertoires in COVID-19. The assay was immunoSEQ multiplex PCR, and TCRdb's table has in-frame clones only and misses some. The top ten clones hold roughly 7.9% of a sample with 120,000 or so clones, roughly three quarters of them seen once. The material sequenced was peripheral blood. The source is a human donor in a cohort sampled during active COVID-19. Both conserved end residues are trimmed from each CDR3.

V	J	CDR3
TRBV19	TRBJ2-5	ASSIAGLAGGQETQY
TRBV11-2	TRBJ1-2	ASSSPLTGTGAYGYT
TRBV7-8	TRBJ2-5	ASRRLAEGIEGIQY
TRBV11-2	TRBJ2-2	ASSVTLRTGELF
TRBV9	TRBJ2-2	ASTTGDGELF
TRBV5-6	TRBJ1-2	ASSLVGSYGYT
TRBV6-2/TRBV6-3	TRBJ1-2	ASSTDRVYGYT
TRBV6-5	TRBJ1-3	ASRPQGATGNTIY
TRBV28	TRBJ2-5	ASSSPGSGKQTQY
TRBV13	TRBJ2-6	ASSLGGGNVLT
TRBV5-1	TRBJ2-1	ASGTAGAYNEQF
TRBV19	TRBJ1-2	ASSPSGTGGPGGYT
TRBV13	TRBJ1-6	ASSLAGGGNSPLH
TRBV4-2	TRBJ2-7	ASSPTSGGAYEQY
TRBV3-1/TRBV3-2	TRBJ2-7	ASSPASGQGNSYEQY
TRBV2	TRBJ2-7	AQIAGGDPEQY
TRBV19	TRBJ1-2	ASSIWGGATDHGYT
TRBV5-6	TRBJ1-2	ASSWLDTDTT
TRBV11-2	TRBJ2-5	ASSPRGQSGETQY
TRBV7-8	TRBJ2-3	ASSPRPASGIVDTQY
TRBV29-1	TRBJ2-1	SVEGPSSEQF
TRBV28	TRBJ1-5	AVRFSSNQPQH
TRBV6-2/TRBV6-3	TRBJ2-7	ASSPRDRETYEQY
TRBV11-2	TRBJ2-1	ASSATLAGGPNNEQF
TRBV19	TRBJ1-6	ASSITGLNSPLH
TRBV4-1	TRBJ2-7	ASSQEGQFRGQY
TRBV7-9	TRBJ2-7	ASSLSSYEQY
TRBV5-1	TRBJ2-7	ASSLETGVLGEQY
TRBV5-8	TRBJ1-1	ASSFTGGGEAF
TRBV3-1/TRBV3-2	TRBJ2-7	ASTPVGRGPPMYEQY
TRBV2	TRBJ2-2	ASSGSRGRTGELF
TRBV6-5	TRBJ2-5	ASSPDQETQY
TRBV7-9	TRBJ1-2	ASSHSDRGKYYGYT
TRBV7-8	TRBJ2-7	ASSFYRNNYEQY
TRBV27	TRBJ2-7	ASSLSRSGRSAEQY
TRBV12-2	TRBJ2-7	ASRFRLSYEQY
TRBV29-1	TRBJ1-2	SVEGPSGGSDYGYT
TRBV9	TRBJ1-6	ASSAEGQGLSPLH
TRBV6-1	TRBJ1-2	ASSEDPRLWGYT
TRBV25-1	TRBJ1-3	ASSEYDTSGSGNTIY
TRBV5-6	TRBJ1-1	ASSLQGVGTEAF
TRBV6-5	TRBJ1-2	ASSKTTVDYGYT
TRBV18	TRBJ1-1	ASSQDRDTEAF
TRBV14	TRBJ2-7	ASRRAGTGGYEQY
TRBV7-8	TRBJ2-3	ASSSGGSSTDTQY
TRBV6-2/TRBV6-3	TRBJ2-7	ASSSPGDGRGYEQY
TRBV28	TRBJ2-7	ASSLLSPGQGPQYEQY
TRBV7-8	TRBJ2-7	ASSLGDRGYEQY
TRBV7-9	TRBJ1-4	ASSLRDREKLF
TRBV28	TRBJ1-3	ASSLAGGQVDGNTIY
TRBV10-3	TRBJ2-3	AISHSGASTDTQY
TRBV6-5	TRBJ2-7	ASSRGASYEQY
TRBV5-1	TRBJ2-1	ASSFQTGGALRNEQF